This passage covers 12 T cell receptor beta chains from one sample sequenced in a study of immune evolution from preneoplasia to lung adenocarcinoma. The repertoire was sequenced with immunoSEQ multiplex PCR; TCRdb's copy has only in-frame clones and lacks some. Among about 27,000 clones, just under 75% were seen once, and the ten largest hold around 5%. The sample consisted of FFPE invasive lung adenocarcinoma tissue. The receptors shown here come from a person in their sixties or seventies with invasive lung adenocarcinoma. Some clones in this sample may be carry-over from other donors' samples.

The genes are TRBV6-4 and TRBJ2-7; TRBD1 matches at 9 bases. Trimming at V came to 3 bases and at J to 2 bases, leaving 8 bases not matched to a gene. In germline, CDR1 is MRHNA, CDR2 SNTAGT. This CDR3 has 16 residues. This chain's CDR3 is CASSEPLGQGAYEQYF. In DNA, the CDR3 is TGTGCCAGCAGTGAACCCTTGGGACAGGGTGCCTACGAGCAGTACTTC.

In this sample, this clone turned up a few times. Distinct nucleotide sequences in the sample also encode this CDR3. The rearrangement links TRBV4-1 to TRBJ2-1; 8 nucleotides align to TRBD2. The CDR3 spans 17 residues. Looked up from germline, CDR1 is MGHRA and CDR2 is YSYEKL. J was trimmed by 7 bases and V by 1 base; bases with no gene match: 12. The DNA for the CDR3 is TGCGCCAGCAGCCAAGTCCCCAGCGGGAGTATGCGAAATGAGCAGTTCTTC. Its protein is CASSQVPSGSMRNEQFF.

V gene TRBV18 combines with J gene TRBJ2-5; D might be TRBD1 or TRBD2, each matching 7 bases. The CDR3 runs to 16 residues. Trimming stripped 3 bases from V and 2 bases from J, with 16 bases between. Germline V CDR1 and CDR2: KGHSH, LQKENI. The CDR3 sequence is CASSPWAQGGQETQYF. Here the CDR3 DNA reads TGTGCCAGCTCACCTTGGGCCCAGGGGGGGCAAGAGACCCAGTACTTC.

Here the CDR3 reads CASFGKGSVNTEAFF. The CDR3 nucleotides are TGTGCCAGCTTTGGGAAGGGGTCGGTGAACACTGAAGCTTTCTTT. The chain combines TRBV2 with TRBJ1-1; D possibly corresponds to TRBD1 (5 bases). Germline V gene sequence: CDR1 SNHLY, CDR2 FYNNEI. The CDR3 covers 15 residues. V shed 8 bases and J shed 0 bases, with 16 bases lying between them.

The chain carries TRBV11-2 and TRBJ2-2, with TRBD2 identical over 7 bases. J gave up 2 bases and V 5 bases, and 11 bases lay outside the gene matches. The CDR3 totals 17 residues. Germline CDR1 reads SGHAT; CDR2 reads FQNNGV. DNA of the CDR3: TGTGCCAGCAGCCCAAATCGCGGGGGAGTTAACACCGGGGAGCTGTTTTTT. This encodes CASSPNRGGVNTGELFF.

The sample holds a few counts of this clone. The rearrangement links TRBV11-2 to TRBJ2-7; TRBD2 matches 12 bases. CDR1 SGHAT and CDR2 FQNNGV come from the germline V gene. The CDR3 has 19 amino acids. Trimming cost V 1 base and J 1 base; bases outside gene matches: 11. Here the CDR3 DNA reads TGTGCCAGCAGCTTAGTCTTGAGGACTAGCGGGACTGGATCCTACGAGCAGTACTTC. Translation gives CASSLVLRTSGTGSYEQYF.

V usage is TRBV2 and J usage is TRBJ1-4, with TRBD1 matching 7 bases. The CDR3 extends over 14 amino acids. After removal of 7 bases from V and 5 bases from J, the junction contained 7 bases not matched to a gene. The germline V gene has CDR1 SNHLY and CDR2 FYNNEI. The CDR3 DNA reads TGTGCCAGCACCCAGGGGGAGAGGAATGAAAAACTGTTTTTT. This sequence encodes CASTQGERNEKLFF.

This chain uses TRBV2 with TRBJ2-3; D uncertain. The CDR3 length is 11 residues. V was shortened by 1 base and J by 6 bases, with 2 bases between the two germline ends. From germline, CDR1 is SNHLY and CDR2 FYNNEI. The CDR3 DNA is TGTGCCAGCAGTGAAGGGGATACGCAGTATTTT. It translates to CASSEGDTQYF.

By share, this clone ranks as medium-sized. The V call is TRBV25-1, the J call TRBJ2-5; 11 positions agree with TRBD2. Germline-derived CDR1 and CDR2 are MGHDK and SYGVNS. The trim removed 6 bases at V and 1 base at J, leaving 4 bases unmatched. This CDR3 spans 15 amino acids. Here the CDR3 DNA reads TGTGCCAGCAGCCAAGGGACTAGCGGCCAAGAGACCCAGTACTTC. Its translation is CASSQGTSGQETQYF. The entire variable domain, with the rest obtained from reference TRBV25-1 and TRBJ2-5, is as follows: EADIYQTPRYLVIGTGKKITLECSQTMGHDKMYWYQQDPGMELHLIHYSYGVNSTEKGDLSSESTVSRIRTEHFPLTLESARPSHTSQYLCASSQGTSGQETQYFGPGTRLLVL.

This chain uses TRBV19 with TRBJ2-3; D is ambiguous. The CDR3 sequence is 15 residues long. V shed 6 bases and J shed 0 bases, with 13 bases lying between them. CDR1 and CDR2 from the germline V gene are LNHDA and SQIVND (reference sequence). The CDR3 DNA reads as TGTGCCAGTAGAATAACGATGACTAGCACAGATACGCAGTATTTT. As protein: CASRITMTSTDTQYF. The complete variable domain, with remaining parts taken from reference TRBV19 and TRBJ2-3, reads DGGITQSPKYLFRKEGQNVTLSCEQNLNHDAMYWYRQDPGQGLRLIYYSQIVNDFQKGDIAEGYSVSREKKESFPLTVTSAQKNPTAFYLCASRITMTSTDTQYFGPGTRLTVL.

This clone was detected a few times. This chain joins TRBV6-1 and TRBJ2-7, with 10 bases fitting TRBD1. Germline lookup yields CDR1 MNHNS and CDR2 SASEGT. The CDR3 covers 14 residues. V trimming: 1 base; J trimming: 3 bases; junction bases outside the gene matches: 0. The chain's CDR3 is CASSEGTGGYEQYF. The DNA for the CDR3 is TGTGCCAGCAGTGAAGGGACAGGGGGCTACGAGCAGTACTTC.

A single count supports this clone. The rearrangement joins TRBV28 to TRBJ1-4; TRBD1 matches at 7 bases. The CDR3 has 14 residues. V lost 3 bases to trimming and J lost 6 bases; unmatched junction nucleotides: 4. CDR1 is MDHEN, CDR2 SYDVKM, per germline. CDR3 sequence: CASSFSQGDEKLFF. CDR3 sequence (DNA): TGTGCCAGCAGTTTTAGTCAGGGGGATGAAAAACTGTTTTTT.